The 18 T cell receptor beta chains reported below all come from one sample, sequenced in a study of beta chain features in type 1 diabetes. Whole-study results and caveats: All four CD4+ subsets of Type 1 diabetes patients contained TCRB CDR3s that were moderately but significantly shorter.

Their antigen targets remain unknown. Reverse transcription of all isolated RNA meant that expressed TCRB transcripts were sequenced. Data came from immunoSEQ multiplex PCR; TCRdb stores just in-frame clones and leaves some out. The profile shows more than 100,000 clones, 25% to 30% of them singletons. Sequenced material: central memory CD4+ T cells from blood. The receptors originated from a woman younger than 35 with type 1 diabetes.

The chain recombines TRBV18 with TRBJ2-7; D might be TRBD2 (6 bases). Germline V lookup: CDR1 KGHSH, CDR2 LQKENI. The V gene lost 3 bases and the J gene lost 2 bases, with 11 bases spanning the gap. The CDR3 is 14 amino acids. CDR3 coding DNA: TGTGCCAGCTCACCGCGACTAGACGCCTACGAGCAGTACTTC. It encodes CASSPRLDAYEQYF.

CDR3 in amino acids: CASSGGRANDEQFF. The CDR3 nucleotides are TGTGCCAGTAGCGGCGGGAGGGCTAACGATGAGCAGTTCTTC. This rearrangement joins TRBV19 to TRBJ2-1, with 9 bases aligning to TRBD2. Germline V CDR1 and CDR2: LNHDA, SQIVND (reference sequence). This CDR3 has 14 amino acids. V lost 6 bases and J lost 8; bases outside the gene matches: 8. Using reference TRBV19 and TRBJ2-1 for the parts outside the CDR3, the full variable domain is DGGITQSPKYLFRKEGQNVTLSCEQNLNHDAMYWYRQDPGQGLRLIYYSQIVNDFQKGDIAEGYSVSREKKESFPLTVTSAQKNPTAFYLCASSGGRANDEQFFGPGTRLTVL.

This clone was seen a few times. The CDR3 reads CASSQVDLVSVNEQFF. The DNA for the CDR3 is TGCGCCAGCAGCCAAGTGGATCTAGTAAGTGTAAATGAGCAGTTCTTC. The chain has TRBV4-1 and TRBJ2-1; D ambiguous. Germline V gene sequence: CDR1 MGHRA, CDR2 YSYEKL. The CDR3 extends over 16 amino acids. V gave up 1 base and J gave up 7 bases, with 17 bases separating them.

The chain carries TRBV18 and TRBJ2-2, with D possibly TRBD1 on 6 matching bases. Germline CDR1 reads KGHSH; CDR2 reads LQKENI. V gave up 4 bases and J gave up 4 bases, with 10 bases separating them. The CDR3 has 14 residues. CDR3: CASSRQQGTGELFF. CDR3 bases: TGTGCCAGCTCACGTCAACAGGGCACCGGGGAGCTGTTTTTT.

The chain couples TRBV15 to TRBJ1-2; no clear D. This CDR3 is built from 13 residues. Germline V gene lookup returns CDR1 LNHNV and CDR2 YYDKDF (reference sequence). Trimming stripped 1 base from V and 7 bases from J, with 10 bases between. The CDR3 loop reads CATSRGQNGGYTF. The CDR3 DNA follows: TGTGCCACCAGCAGAGGTCAGAATGGTGGCTACACCTTC.

The chain has TRBV6-6 and TRBJ1-1; D remains unclear. Trimming took off 6 bases at V and 2 bases at J, with 4 bases between the two ends. In germline, CDR1 is MNHNY, CDR2 SVGAGI (reference sequence). The CDR3 sequence is 11 residues long. DNA for the CDR3: TGTGCCAGCAGGACAAACACTGAAGCTTTCTTT. It codes for CASRTNTEAFF.

This clone was counted only a few times. This chain uses TRBV21-1 with TRBJ2-6; the DNA was not used to check the table's D call, TRBD2. TRBV21-1 corresponds to a pseudogene. The length of the CDR3 is 19 residues. CDR3 coding DNA: TGTGCCAGCAGCCCCAGGCGGCTAGCGGGAGATTCTGGGGCCAACGTCCTGACTTTC. Translation: CASSPRRLAGDSGANVLTF.

The chain is built from TRBV6-5 and TRBJ2-3, with 9 bases aligning to TRBD1. The V gene's germline CDR1 is MNHEY and CDR2 SVGAGI. This CDR3 contains 15 residues. V gave up 6 bases and J gave up 3 bases; unmatched junction bases: 7. CDR3 nucleotides: TGTGCCAGCAGACACCGGGACAGGGTGACAGATACGCAGTATTTT. Residues: CASRHRDRVTDTQYF.

V gene TRBV28 combines with J gene TRBJ2-7; a possible D gene is TRBD1 (5 bases). Germline CDR1 reads MDHEN; CDR2 reads SYDVKM. The CDR3 sequence is 13 residues long. Trimming stripped 6 bases from V and 1 base from J, with 10 bases between. The chain's CDR3 is CASRSQGSYEQYF. Here the CDR3 DNA reads TGTGCCAGCAGGTCCCAGGGTTCCTACGAGCAGTACTTC.

The V call is TRBV5-6, the J call TRBJ2-7; 10 nucleotides match TRBD2. This CDR3 is 15 amino acids long. The J segment lost 3 bases and the V segment lost 0 bases, leaving 3 bases of the junction unmatched. CDR1 and CDR2 (germline): SGHDT, YYEEEE. Here the CDR3 DNA reads TGTGCCAGCAGCTTGGTGGCTAGCGGGAGCTACGAGCAGTACGTC. Its translation: CASSLVASGSYEQYV.

The CDR3 is CASSPYTDSVNTEAFF. The CDR3 DNA reads TGTGCCAGCAGCCCATATACTGACAGTGTGAACACTGAAGCTTTCTTT. J is TRBJ1-1 and V is TRBV4-2; a weak D match, TRBD1 (5 bases). V dropped 4 bases and J dropped 0 bases, with 15 bases sitting between them. The CDR3 totals 16 residues. CDR1 is LGHNA and CDR2 is YNFKEQ in the germline V gene.

The rearrangement joins TRBV5-1 to TRBJ2-1, with TRBD2 identical over 11 bases. The CDR3 has 15 amino acids. The V gene end was trimmed by 3 bases and the J gene end by 12 bases; junction bases not matched to a gene: 11. Germline V gene sequence: CDR1 SGHRS, CDR2 YFSETQ. Written as DNA, the CDR3 is TGCGCCAGCAGCTATTCCGGGACTAGCGGTTTCGGGCAGTTCTTC. It specifies CASSYSGTSGFGQFF.

The chain uses TRBV5-4 and TRBJ2-3; TRBD2 matches 13 bases. The V gene end was trimmed by 4 bases and the J gene end by 3 bases; junction bases not matched to a gene: 11. In germline, CDR1 is SGHNT, CDR2 YYREEE (reference sequence). CDR3 size: 18 residues. The CDR3 DNA follows: TGTGCCAGCAGCCCCGGACTAGCGGGAGCGTTCGGTACAGATACGCAGTATTTT. Protein sequence: CASSPGLAGAFGTDTQYF.

This chain joins TRBV5-1 and TRBJ1-1, with D perhaps TRBD1 (6 bases). Germline loops: CDR1 SGHRS, CDR2 YFSETQ. V was shortened by 0 bases and J by 5 bases, with 20 bases between the two germline ends. The CDR3 consists of 17 residues. CDR3 amino acids: CASSLGGVGASSTEAFF. The CDR3 DNA sequence: TGCGCCAGCAGCTTGGGGGGTGTGGGGGCTAGTAGTACTGAAGCTTTCTTT.

This clone was counted between two and nine times. This chain joins TRBV7-3 and TRBJ2-1; a possible D gene is TRBD2 (5 bases). CDR3 length: 13 amino acids. Germline assignment: CDR1 SGHTA and CDR2 FQGTGA. The V end lost 1 base, the J end lost 7 bases, and 8 bases lay between the germline ends. The CDR3 nucleotides are TGTGCCAGCAGCTTAATGTCGGGGAATGAGCAGTTCTTC. This encodes CASSLMSGNEQFF.

This CDR3 is CATSRDLQSYNEQFF. CDR3 bases: TGTGCCACCAGCAGAGATCTGCAGTCCTACAATGAGCAGTTCTTC. The rearrangement joins TRBV15 to TRBJ2-1; no clear D. Trimming took 0 bases from V and 1 from J, leaving 7 bases between them. Per the germline V gene, CDR1 is LNHNV and CDR2 is YYDKDF (reference sequence). The CDR3 loop spans 15 amino acids.

V usage is TRBV7-2 and J usage is TRBJ2-3; 7 positions agree with TRBD2. The CDR3 runs to 12 residues. V was pared by 5 bases and J by 7 bases, with 3 bases of the junction left unmatched. Germline values: CDR1 SGHTA, CDR2 FQGNSA. The CDR3 sequence: CASSRDYHTQYF. The CDR3 DNA reads TGTGCCAGCAGCCGGGACTACCATACGCAGTATTTT. The variable domain in full, completed from reference TRBV7-2 and TRBJ2-3, reads GAGVSQSPSNKVTEKGKDVELRCDPISGHTALYWYRQSLGQGLEFLIYFQGNSAPDKSGLPSDRFSAERTGGSVSTLTIQRTQQEDSAVYLCASSRDYHTQYFGPGTRLTVL.

The rearrangement links TRBV18 to TRBJ2-5, with 9 nucleotides matching TRBD1. Germline lookup yields CDR1 KGHSH and CDR2 LQKENI. The CDR3 sequence is 13 residues long. CDR3 sequence: CGTRDRVGETQYF. CDR3 coding DNA: TGTGGAACCCGGGACAGGGTTGGAGAGACCCAGTACTTC. The full variable domain, its missing parts supplied by reference TRBV18 and TRBJ2-5, is NAGVMQNPRHLVRRRGQEARLRCSPMKGHSHVYWYRQLPEEGLKFMVYLQKENIIDESGMPKERFSAEFPKEGPSILRIQQVVRGDSAAYFCGTRDRVGETQYFGPGTRLLVL.